The rows below give T cell receptor beta chains drawn from one sample of a study of cytomegalovirus exposure and HLA in healthy donors. Clones were read by immunoSEQ multiplex PCR, and TCRdb kept only the in-frame ones, dropping some. Of about 200,000 clones in the sample, 60% to 85% were seen once. Sequenced sample: PBMCs. The receptors come from a woman aged 40 to 55 in good health and CMV-seronegative. CDR3s include the opening cysteine and the closing phenylalanine or tryptophan. A D gene is named only where the DNA matches it firmly. For some rows the clone size is stated as once, few or many, or as a class when expanded; others skip it.

j_call,v_call,clone_size,d_call,cdr3_nt,cdr3_aa
TRBJ2-1,TRBV7-7,once,TRBD1,TGTGCTAGCAGCCAACAGGGGGTACGGGGCAATGAGCAGTTCTTC,CASSQQGVRGNEQFF
TRBJ2-1,TRBV9,few,TRBD1,TGTGCCAGCAGCGTAGGGGACAGGGGCAACAATGAGCAGTTCTTC,CASSVGDRGNNEQFF
TRBJ2-3,TRBV10-3,few,TRBD1,TGTGCCATCAGCCCACCAGGGGGTGGCACAGATACGCAGTATTTT,CAISPPGGGTDTQYF
TRBJ1-5,TRBV9,.,TRBD1,TGTGCCAGCAGCCCCGGGACAGTCGGGGTCCAGCCCCAGCATTTT,CASSPGTVGVQPQHF
TRBJ2-3,TRBV11-3,.,.,TGTGCCAGCAGCATAGACGCGGATACGCAGTATTTT,CASSIDADTQYF
TRBJ2-3,TRBV9,.,TRBD2,TGTGCCAGCAGCGTCGGACTAGTCGCCACCACAGATACGCAGTATTTT,CASSVGLVATTDTQYF
TRBJ1-2,TRBV29-1,.,.,TGCAGCGCCTACTGGAACTATGGCTACACCTTC,CSAYWNYGYTF
TRBJ2-1,TRBV7-3,.,TRBD2,TGTGCCAGCAACCAAGGCCCTAGCGGACACAATGAGCAGTTCTTC,CASNQGPSGHNEQFF
TRBJ1-1,TRBV30,.,.,TGTGCCTGGAGTTCTATGTCGAGTCATACTGAAGCTTTCTTT,CAWSSMSSHTEAFF
TRBJ2-3,TRBV5-4,once,TRBD2,TGTGCCAGCAGCTTGGCCAAGTCAGCGGGAGGGCCAGGGAATACGCAGTATTTT,CASSLAKSAGGPGNTQYF
TRBJ1-2,TRBV5-5,.,.,TGTGCCAGCAGCTTGGCGAGGTCTCGGGGAGGGGTCGGTGGCTACACCTTC,CASSLARSRGGVGGYTF
TRBJ2-3,TRBV7-9,.,.,TGTTCCAGCAGCTTAGGAGGGGGAGATACGCAGTATTTT,CSSSLGGGDTQYF
TRBJ1-2,TRBV19,.,.,TGTGCCAGTAGTGGGGGCACAAAAAGGGGATTC,CASSGGTKRGF
TRBJ2-1,TRBV6-1,.,TRBD2,TGTGCCAGCAGTGAAGCGCCGCGCGGGAGCTCCTACAATGAGCAGTTCTTC,CASSEAPRGSSYNEQFF
TRBJ2-3,TRBV15,.,TRBD2,TGTGCCACCAGCAGACCACTCCTCGCCCGACTAGCGGGAAGGACAGATACGCAGTATTTT,CATSRPLLARLAGRTDTQYF
TRBJ1-1,TRBV7-9,.,.,TGTGCCAGCAGCGCCAACATGAACACTGAAGCTTTCTTT,CASSANMNTEAFF
TRBJ1-2,TRBV6-1,once,.,TGTGCCAGCAGTGAACTGGGGGCCGGGGGCTACACCTTC,CASSELGAGGYTF
TRBJ2-6,TRBV7-9,.,TRBD1,TGTTCCAGCAGCTTACAGGGGGTGGCTGGGGCCAACGTCCTGACTTTC,CSSSLQGVAGANVLTF
TRBJ2-2,TRBV30,.,TRBD1,TGTGCCTGGGGGACAGGGGTTAGCGGGGAGCTGTTTTTT,CAWGTGVSGELFF
TRBJ1-4,TRBV6-1,.,.,TGTGCCAGGAATGGGTGGGAGAGTGGGAAGGGAAAACTGTTTTTT,CARNGWESGKGKLFF
TRBJ2-3,TRBV4-3,.,TRBD2,TGCGCCAGCAGCCAGGGCCTAGCGGGACCTAACACAGATACGCAGTATTTT,CASSQGLAGPNTDTQYF
TRBJ1-2,TRBV4-3,.,.,TGCGCCAGCAGCCAAGATCCCTCGGCAGGCCCTTATGGCTACACCTTC,CASSQDPSAGPYGYTF
TRBJ2-3,TRBV6-6,.,TRBD2,TGTGCCAGCAGGGCTAGCGGGAGGGATTCGGCAGATACGCAGTATTTT,CASRASGRDSADTQYF
TRBJ2-1,TRBV2,.,.,TGTGCCAGCAGAACCGGCGGAACCGGCTACAATGAGCAGTTCTTC,CASRTGGTGYNEQFF
TRBJ1-2,TRBV20-1,.,TRBD1,TGCAGTGCCAGGGGGTATGGCTACACCTTC,CSARGYGYTF
TRBJ1-2,TRBV4-3,.,TRBD1,TGCGCCAGCAGCCAAGAACCGGGACAGGTGGGCTACACCTTC,CASSQEPGQVGYTF
TRBJ1-5,TRBV5-4,.,TRBD1,TGTGCCAGCAGCGCCGACAGGGGTAATCAGCCCCAGCATTTT,CASSADRGNQPQHF
TRBJ1-2,TRBV7-2,.,.,TGTGCCAGCAGCTTGGCCACCTATGGCTACACCTTC,CASSLATYGYTF
TRBJ2-1,TRBV2,.,.,TGTGCCAGCAGGCCCACAGGGAATGAGCAGTTCTTC,CASRPTGNEQFF
TRBJ2-1,TRBV12-5,.,.,TGTGCTAGTGGTTTGAGTAGATACAATGAGCAGTTCTTC,CASGLSRYNEQFF
TRBJ1-1,TRBV29-1,once,.,TGCAGCGTTGAGAAAACGGACACTGAAGCTTTCTTT,CSVEKTDTEAFF
TRBJ2-7,TRBV7-2,.,TRBD1,TGTGCCAGCAGCCCCGGGACAGAGACCTACGAGCAGTACTTC,CASSPGTETYEQYF
TRBJ1-2,TRBV7-8,.,.,TGTGCCAGCAGCTTGAACAGAGCTAACTATGGCTACACCTTC,CASSLNRANYGYTF
TRBJ1-4,TRBV7-8,.,.,TGTGCCAGCAGCTTAGAGGGGGGGGTTAATGAAAAACTGTTTTTT,CASSLEGGVNEKLFF
TRBJ2-3,TRBV18,.,.,TGTGCCAGCTCACCCCCTGGCCGAGGTAGCACAGATACGCAGTATTTT,CASSPPGRGSTDTQYF
TRBJ2-6,TRBV7-3,.,TRBD1,TGTGCCAGCAGCCTTACAGGGGGCGGCTCTGGGGCCAACGTCCTGACTTTC,CASSLTGGGSGANVLTF
TRBJ2-6,TRBV28,.,TRBD1,TGTGCCAGCAGGCCCGCTGGGGGGACAGGAGCATATGGGGCCAACGTCCTGACTTTC,CASRPAGGTGAYGANVLTF
TRBJ2-3,TRBV19,.,.,TGTGCCAGTAGAGCGGACACAGATACGCAGTATTTT,CASRADTDTQYF
TRBJ2-3,TRBV19,.,TRBD2,TGTGCCAGTAGTCCCCGACTAGCGGGACTCACAGATACGCAGTATTTT,CASSPRLAGLTDTQYF
TRBJ1-3,TRBV5-4,.,.,TGTGCCAGCAGCTTGGGGAGTCCCTCTGGAAACACCATATATTTT,CASSLGSPSGNTIYF
TRBJ2-3,TRBV19,.,.,TGTGCCAGTAGTATTAGCTTAAGCACAGATACGCAGTATTTT,CASSISLSTDTQYF